This entry concerns a single TCR beta chain. Antigen: not known. The source of the sample is a study of identical twins' blood T cells. Across the whole study: Around 51 million reads covered roughly 6 alpha-chain and roughly 6 beta-chain libraries.

The germline V and J ends were trimmed by 5 bases and 6 bases, with 12 bases remaining between them. This CDR3 spans 13 amino acids. Germline V gene sequence: CDR1 SGHRS, CDR2 YFSETQ. TCR cDNA libraries came from RNA via a modified published protocol. Both ends of each TCR cDNA library bore sample-specific barcodes. MiXCR, run by TCRdb on the 5' RACE reads, gives a single entry per CDR3 protein. In the table there are 350,000 to 400,000 distinct CDR3 sequences, roughly 31% of which are singletons. Findings of the study overall: Each donor's most abundant TCRbeta clonotypes shared more CDR3 sequences with her twin than unrelated donors.

The sequencing sample was made of PBMCs. The sequence was obtained from a woman aged 18-50 years in good health. The rearrangement uses TRBV5-1 and TRBJ1-5; D is possibly TRBD1 (6 bases). In DNA, the CDR3 is TGCGCCAGCAGTAGAGGCAGGGGTCAGCCCCAGCATTTT. Residues: CASSRGRGQPQHF.